A single T cell receptor beta chain is shown here with its context. There is no known antigen for this receptor. It has no much larger one-base neighbor in the sample; base qualities were not kept. Reading the germline V gene gives CDR1 SGHTA and CDR2 FQGNSA. Including the terminal cysteine and phenylalanine, the CDR3 comprises 15 residues. Only the CDR3 region is kept as DNA, spanning 45 bases read in frame from base 1. The germline ends are 13 bases apart after V is trimmed by 1 base and J by 6 bases. This specimen belongs to a study of draining lymph node invasion in breast cancer (dated by TCRdb to about 2020). About the study as a whole: Nodal metastasis was diagnosed by histology and cytokeratin immunohistochemistry and confirmed by EpCAM/CD45 flow cytometry. Each patient contributed matched non-invaded and tumor-invaded tumor-draining lymph nodes plus the primary tumor, profiled for both Treg and Tconv subsets. The separate targeted TCR sequencing included lymph nodes from five patients, and primary tumors were also sequenced for most of those five patients. Across breast cancer tissues, a separate targeted assay used bulk TCR-beta CDR3 sequencing to compare sorted memory regulatory T cells with memory conventional CD4 T cells.

Memory regulatory T cells were isolated by sorting for CD4+ CD45RA- CD25high cells. Each tumor-draining lymph node was classified as non-invaded if metastatic tumor cells were absent and as invaded if metastatic tumor cells were present. Before staining and sorting, a Miltenyi Pan T Cell isolation kit was used to pre-enrich the T cells. Primary tumors were characterized by immunohistochemistry for estrogen receptor, progesterone receptor, HER2 and Ki-67. Within a few hours after surgery, fresh surgical tissue was processed by cutting the tissue into small fragments. The tissue fragments were digested enzymatically for about 20 minutes with Liberase TL plus DNase and were then passed through a 40-micrometer strainer. After DAPI live/dead staining, sorting was performed on a BD FACS Aria II with roughly 97-99% purity. The sorted cells were lysed in TCL buffer, and a Norgen Single Cell RNA purification kit, including DNase treatment, was used to purify the RNA.

What the work shows at the level of the full study, not this receptor alone: The data could not determine whether Treg conversion took place in a particular organ or whether converted Tregs recirculated between nodes and tumor. In each tissue, about 12-25% of Treg TCRs were also present in Tconvs, a finding interpreted as suggesting peripheral induction of Tregs. Some of the top 100 tumor clones were detected in invaded and non-invaded nodes, suggesting recirculation between tumor and draining nodes. In the targeted TCR-seq data, Tregs appeared to be more clonally expanded than Tconvs in all tissues, and lower diversity was found for both subsets in tumor than in lymph nodes. Shared TCRs between Treg and Tconv subsets were considered suggestive but not proof of common clonal origin. The tumor top-100 clone tracking analysis was possible in only a couple of patients.

Library prep was done by bulk RNA-seq. The listed sequencing device is Illumina HiSeq 2500. As for how the authors treated the data: For the separate targeted TCR-seq dataset, CDR3 sequences were extracted and quantified from raw reads using MiXCR version 2.1.5 with default parameters. The separate targeted TCR-seq dataset defined each TCR-beta clone by its combination of V gene, J gene and CDR3 sequence. For the separate targeted TCR-seq dataset, clones with fewer than three counts were filtered out, after which only the 90% most strongly expressed clones in each sample were kept. In the separate targeted TCR-seq dataset, Treg-Tconv overlap was calculated per tissue as the number of shared clones divided by the total number of Treg clones, multiplied by 100. TCRdb passed the public sequencing reads through fastp at Q25 and MiXCR, retaining productive beta sequences. Rows with a matching CDR3 protein are joined into one entry that keeps the most common DNA and genes. TCRdb's processing, not the study's, gives the V and J calls here. The table for this sample lists a few thousand distinct CDR3 sequences; around 59% of them were counted only once. Around 3.2% of the sample belongs to the ten largest clones.

The chain couples TRBV7-2 to TRBJ2-1; the D gene is not confidently resolved. The TCR comes from a female donor with luminal breast cancer. The specimen sequenced was sorted memory Tregs from a lymph node. What this sample's cell subset or site label stands for: CD45RA-negative sorted CD4+ T cells (memory Tconv or effector/memory Treg). This receptor carries the CDR3 CASSLEGAAFNEQFF. The sequenced DNA: TGTGCCAGCAGCTTAGAAGGTGCAGCGTTCAATGAGCAGTTCTTC.